The sequence of this TCR beta chain was determined in a study of regulatory T cells in long-lasting Graves disease. Study results and limitations: Researchers examined only peripheral blood and not thyroid tissue. Persistent patients shared more public clonotypes (2,741) than newly diagnosed patients (about 1,000).

This clonotype was observed at least ten times. Its antigen is unidentified. Germline CDR1 is SGHTA and CDR2 is FQGNSA. The CDR3 runs 15 residues. V was cut by 6 bases and J by 3 bases, with 18 bases left in between. Documented time point: newly diagnosed GD, antithyroid drugs for less than 3 months. Isolated PBMC RNA provided the starting material for the TCR library. Combining iRepertoire HTBI primers with Arm-PCR of CDR3 regions, the authors built TCR beta libraries. TCRdb re-called the multiplex PCR reads with MiXCR, one entry per CDR3 protein. The sample holds 550,000 to 700,000 distinct CDR3 sequences, about 16% seen once. This sample was also put to use in a study of T cells in Graves' hyperthyroidism and ophthalmopathy. As that report states: Researchers found most expanded thyroid clonotypes above 0.001 in blood as well.

This receptor was obtained from a man aged 18 to 35 with Graves disease. This sequence joins TRBV7-2 and TRBJ2-7, with D perhaps TRBD1 (6 bases). The sample here was peripheral blood mononuclear cells (PBMCs), taken at new diagnosis, from a patient treated with antithyroid drugs. DNA for the CDR3: TGTGCCAGCAGTCACACCGCTGTACAGGGCTACGAGCAGTACTTC. This gives the protein CASSHTAVQGYEQYF. The variable domain in full, completed from reference TRBV7-2 and TRBJ2-7, reads GAGVSQSPSNKVTEKGKDVELRCDPISGHTALYWYRQSLGQGLEFLIYFQGNSAPDKSGLPSDRFSAERTGGSVSTLTIQRTQQEDSAVYLCASSHTAVQGYEQYFGPGTRLTVT.